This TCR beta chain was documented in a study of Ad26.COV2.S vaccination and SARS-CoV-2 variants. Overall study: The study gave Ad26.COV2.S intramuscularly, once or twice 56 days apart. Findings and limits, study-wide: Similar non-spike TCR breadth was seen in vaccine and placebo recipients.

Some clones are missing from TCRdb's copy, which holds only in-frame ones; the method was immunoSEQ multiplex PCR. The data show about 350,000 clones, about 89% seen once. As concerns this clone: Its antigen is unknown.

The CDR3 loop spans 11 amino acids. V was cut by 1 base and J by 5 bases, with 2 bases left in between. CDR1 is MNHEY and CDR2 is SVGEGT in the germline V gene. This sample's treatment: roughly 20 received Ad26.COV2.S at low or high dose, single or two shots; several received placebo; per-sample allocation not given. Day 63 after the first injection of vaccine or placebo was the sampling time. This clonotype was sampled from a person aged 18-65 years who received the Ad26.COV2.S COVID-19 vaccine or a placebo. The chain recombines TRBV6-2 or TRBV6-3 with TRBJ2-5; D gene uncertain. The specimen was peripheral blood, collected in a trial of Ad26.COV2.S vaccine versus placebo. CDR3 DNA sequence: TGTGCCAGCAGTTACTATGAGACCCAGTACTTC. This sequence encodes CASSYYETQYF.